This T cell receptor beta chain was captured in a study of cytomegalovirus exposure and HLA in healthy donors. Whole-study results and caveats: Most CMV-associated TCR beta chains were later found to appear HLA-restricted. V- and J-gene trimming of TCR beta was linked (in a later analysis) to a missense DCLRE1C variant.

The PCR had 60 Vbeta and 13 Jbeta primers. This table comes from immunoSEQ multiplex PCR, and its TCRdb copy is limited to in-frame clones, with some not included. This sample has about 95,000 clones, with about four fifths found just once. Comments on this clone: Its antigen remains unknown.

This CDR3 has 12 amino acids. Germline V gene data show CDR1 as GTSNPN and CDR2 as SVGIG (reference sequence). V shed 4 bases, J shed 5 bases, and the junction held 2 bases outside the gene matches. This clonotype originated in a middle-aged woman in good health and CMV-seronegative. This chain links TRBV30 with TRBJ1-5; TRBD1 matches at 7 bases. The material sequenced was PBMCs. CDR3 sequence (DNA): TGTGCCTGGAACAGGGGCGATCAGCCCCAGCATTTT. It specifies CAWNRGDQPQHF.